This T cell receptor (beta chain) comes out of a study of blood T cell repertoires in COVID-19. Assay: immunoSEQ multiplex PCR; the TCRdb copy retains only in-frame clones and omits some. The table records around 340,000 clones, 80% to 90% of them present only once. CDR1 is MGHDK, CDR2 SYGVNS, per germline. This CDR3 spans 14 amino acids. The V gene end was trimmed by 5 bases and the J gene end by 1 base; junction bases not matched to a gene: 4. Sequencing was carried out using PBMCs or T cells enriched from blood (not recorded which). The rearrangement links TRBV25-1 to TRBJ1-1, with 7 bases matching TRBD1. The sequence came from a woman between 35 and 50 years old with acute COVID-19. The chain's CDR3 is CASSRDSPNTEAFF. As DNA, the CDR3 is TGTGCCAGCAGTCGGGACAGCCCGAACACTGAAGCTTTCTTT.